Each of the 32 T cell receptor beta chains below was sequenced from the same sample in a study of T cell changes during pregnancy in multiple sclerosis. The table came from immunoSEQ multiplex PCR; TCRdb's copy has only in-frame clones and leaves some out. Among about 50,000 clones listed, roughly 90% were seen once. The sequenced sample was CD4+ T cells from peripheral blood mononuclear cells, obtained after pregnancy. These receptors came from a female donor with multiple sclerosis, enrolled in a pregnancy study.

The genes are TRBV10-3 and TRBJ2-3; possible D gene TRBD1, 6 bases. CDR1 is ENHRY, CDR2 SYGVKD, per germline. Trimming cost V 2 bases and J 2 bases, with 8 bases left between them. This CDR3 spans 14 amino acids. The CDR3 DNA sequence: TGTGCCATCAGTGAGAGGGGGAACACAGATACGCAGTATTTT. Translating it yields CAISERGNTDTQYF.

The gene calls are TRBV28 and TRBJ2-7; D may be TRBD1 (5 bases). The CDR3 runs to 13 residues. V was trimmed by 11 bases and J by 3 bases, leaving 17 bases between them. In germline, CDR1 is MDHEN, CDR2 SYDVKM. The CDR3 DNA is TGTGCCTCCAGGGTTACCATTAACTACGAGCAGTACTTC. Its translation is CASRVTINYEQYF.

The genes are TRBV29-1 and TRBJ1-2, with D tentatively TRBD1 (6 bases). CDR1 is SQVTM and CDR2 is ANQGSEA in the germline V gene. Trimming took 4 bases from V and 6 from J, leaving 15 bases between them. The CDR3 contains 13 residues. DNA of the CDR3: TGCAGCGTTGCCCAGGACAGCCGAAATGGCTACACCTTC. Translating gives CSVAQDSRNGYTF.

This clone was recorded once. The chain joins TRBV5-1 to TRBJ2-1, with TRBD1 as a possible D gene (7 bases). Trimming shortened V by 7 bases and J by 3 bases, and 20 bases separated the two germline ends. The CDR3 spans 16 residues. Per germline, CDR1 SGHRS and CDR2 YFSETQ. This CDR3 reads CASGPAGQQDYNEQFF. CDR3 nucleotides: TGCGCCAGCGGCCCGGCGGGACAGCAGGACTACAATGAGCAGTTCTTC.

CDR3 sequence (DNA): TGTGCCAGCAGCCTTAGCGGGACGAACACCGGGGAGCTGTTTTTT. Translation gives CASSLSGTNTGELFF. V and J are TRBV7-9 and TRBJ2-2; 8 nucleotides line up with TRBD2. Unmatched junction bases numbered 2, after V lost 5 bases and J lost 0 bases. CDR3 length equals 15 residues. CDR1 and CDR2 (germline): SEHNR, FQNEAQ (reference sequence).

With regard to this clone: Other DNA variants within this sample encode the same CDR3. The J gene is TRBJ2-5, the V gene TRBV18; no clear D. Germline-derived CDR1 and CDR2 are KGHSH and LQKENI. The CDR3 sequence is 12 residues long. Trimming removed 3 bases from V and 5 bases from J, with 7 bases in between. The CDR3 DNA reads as TGTGCCAGCTCACCTCGAGGTGAGACCCAGTACTTC. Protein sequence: CASSPRGETQYF.

The CDR3 region is CASSLGGFSYNEQFF. The CDR3 bases are TGTGCCAGCAGCTTGGGGGGATTTTCCTACAATGAGCAGTTCTTC. This rearrangement joins TRBV13 to TRBJ2-1; possible D gene TRBD2, 6 bases. The CDR3 runs 15 residues. CDR1 and CDR2 (germline): PRHDT, FYEKMQ (reference sequence). With 3 bases removed from V and 1 base from J, the gap between germline ends came to 10 bases. The whole variable domain, remainder taken from reference TRBV13 and TRBJ2-1, is AAGVIQSPRHLIKEKRETATLKCYPIPRHDTVYWYQQGPGQDPQFLISFYEKMQSDKGSIPDRFSAQQFSDYHSELNMSSLELGDSALYFCASSLGGFSYNEQFFGPGTRLTVL.

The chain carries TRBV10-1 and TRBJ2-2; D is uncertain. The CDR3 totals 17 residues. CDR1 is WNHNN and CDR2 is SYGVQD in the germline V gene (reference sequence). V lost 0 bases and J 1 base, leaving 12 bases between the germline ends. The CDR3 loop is CASSESISHLNTGELFF. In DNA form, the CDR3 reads TGCGCCAGCAGTGAGTCGATTAGCCACCTGAACACCGGGGAGCTGTTTTTT.

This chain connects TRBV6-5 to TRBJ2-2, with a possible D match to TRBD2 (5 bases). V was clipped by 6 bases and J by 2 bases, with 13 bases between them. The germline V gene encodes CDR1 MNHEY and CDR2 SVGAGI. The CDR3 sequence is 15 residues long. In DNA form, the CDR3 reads TGTGCCAGCAGGGCAGCGGTACTTAACACCGGGGAGCTGTTTTTT. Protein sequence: CASRAAVLNTGELFF.

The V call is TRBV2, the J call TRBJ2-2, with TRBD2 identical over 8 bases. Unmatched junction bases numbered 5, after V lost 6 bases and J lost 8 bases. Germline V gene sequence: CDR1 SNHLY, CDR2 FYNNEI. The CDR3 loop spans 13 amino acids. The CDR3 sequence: CASRGTREGELFF. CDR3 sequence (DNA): TGTGCCAGCAGGGGGACTAGGGAGGGGGAGCTGTTTTTT.

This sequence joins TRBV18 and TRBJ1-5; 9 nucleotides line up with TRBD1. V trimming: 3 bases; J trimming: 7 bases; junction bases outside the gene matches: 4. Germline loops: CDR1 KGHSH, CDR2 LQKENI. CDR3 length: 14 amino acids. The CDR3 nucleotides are TGTGCCAGCTCACCGAGACAGGGGGACCAGCCCCAGCATTTT. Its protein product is CASSPRQGDQPQHF.

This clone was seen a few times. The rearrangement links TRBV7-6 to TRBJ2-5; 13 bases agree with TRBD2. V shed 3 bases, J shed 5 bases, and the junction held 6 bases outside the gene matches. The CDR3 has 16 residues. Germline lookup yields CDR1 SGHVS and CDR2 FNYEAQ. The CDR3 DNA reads TGTGCCAGCAGCTTGCCGTTGACTAGCGGGAGGGAGACCCAGTACTTC. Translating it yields CASSLPLTSGRETQYF.

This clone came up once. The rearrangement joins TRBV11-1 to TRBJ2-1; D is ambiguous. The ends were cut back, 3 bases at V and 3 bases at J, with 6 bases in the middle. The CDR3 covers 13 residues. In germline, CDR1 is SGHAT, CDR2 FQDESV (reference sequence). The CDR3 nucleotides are TGTGCCAGCAGCTTCCTATTCTACAATGAGCAGTTCTTC. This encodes CASSFLFYNEQFF. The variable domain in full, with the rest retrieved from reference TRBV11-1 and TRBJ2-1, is EAEVAQSPRYKITEKSQAVAFWCDPISGHATLYWYRQILGQGPELLVQFQDESVVDDSQLPKDRFSAERLKGVDSTLKIQPAELGDSAMYLCASSFLFYNEQFFGPGTRLTVL.

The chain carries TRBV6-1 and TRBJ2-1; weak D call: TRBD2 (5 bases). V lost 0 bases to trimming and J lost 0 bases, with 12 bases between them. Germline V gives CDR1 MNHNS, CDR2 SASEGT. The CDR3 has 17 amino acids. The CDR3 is CASSEARSGSSYNEQFF. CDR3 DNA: TGTGCCAGCAGTGAAGCGCGGAGCGGTAGCTCCTACAATGAGCAGTTCTTC.

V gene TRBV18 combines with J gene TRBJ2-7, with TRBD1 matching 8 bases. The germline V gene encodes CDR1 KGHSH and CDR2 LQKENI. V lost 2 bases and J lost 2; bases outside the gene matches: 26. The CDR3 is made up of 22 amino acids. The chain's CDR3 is CASSPYKIYGQGHPHVPYEQYF. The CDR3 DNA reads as TGTGCCAGCTCACCATATAAAATTTACGGACAGGGTCACCCTCACGTCCCCTACGAGCAGTACTTC.

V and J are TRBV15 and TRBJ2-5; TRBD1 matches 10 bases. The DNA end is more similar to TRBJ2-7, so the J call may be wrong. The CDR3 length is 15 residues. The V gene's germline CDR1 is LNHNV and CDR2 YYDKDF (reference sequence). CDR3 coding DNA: TGTGCCACCAGCAGAGGGACAGGGGGATCCTACGAGCAGTACTTC. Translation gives CATSRGTGGSYEQYF.

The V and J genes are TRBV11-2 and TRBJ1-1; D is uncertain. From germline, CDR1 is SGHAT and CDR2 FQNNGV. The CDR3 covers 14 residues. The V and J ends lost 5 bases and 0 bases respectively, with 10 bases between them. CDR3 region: CASSPRAVNTEAFF. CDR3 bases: TGTGCCAGCAGCCCGCGTGCGGTGAACACTGAAGCTTTCTTT.

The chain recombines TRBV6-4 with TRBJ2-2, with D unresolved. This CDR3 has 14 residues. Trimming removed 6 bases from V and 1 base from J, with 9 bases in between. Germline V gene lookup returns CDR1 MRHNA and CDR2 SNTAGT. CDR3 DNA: TGTGCCAGCAGGCTAGATGGGAACACCGGGGAGCTGTTTTTT. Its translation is CASRLDGNTGELFF.

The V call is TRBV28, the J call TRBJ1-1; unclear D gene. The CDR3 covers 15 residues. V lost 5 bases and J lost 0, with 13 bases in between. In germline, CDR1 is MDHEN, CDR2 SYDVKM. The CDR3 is CASSDPRGLNTEAFF. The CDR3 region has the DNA TGTGCCAGCAGTGACCCACGGGGTTTGAACACTGAAGCTTTCTTT.

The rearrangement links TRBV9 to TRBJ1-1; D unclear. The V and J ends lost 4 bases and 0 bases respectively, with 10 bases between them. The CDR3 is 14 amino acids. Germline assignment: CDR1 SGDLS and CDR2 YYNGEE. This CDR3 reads CASSKDILNTEAFF. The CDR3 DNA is TGTGCCAGCAGCAAAGACATACTGAACACTGAAGCTTTCTTT.

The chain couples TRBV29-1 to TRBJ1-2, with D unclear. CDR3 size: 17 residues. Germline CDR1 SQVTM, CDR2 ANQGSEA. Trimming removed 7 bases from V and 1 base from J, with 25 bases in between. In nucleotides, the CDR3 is TGCAGCGCCCTGACCCGCGGGCCGGCCGACGTTAACTATGGCTACACCTTC. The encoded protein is CSALTRGPADVNYGYTF.

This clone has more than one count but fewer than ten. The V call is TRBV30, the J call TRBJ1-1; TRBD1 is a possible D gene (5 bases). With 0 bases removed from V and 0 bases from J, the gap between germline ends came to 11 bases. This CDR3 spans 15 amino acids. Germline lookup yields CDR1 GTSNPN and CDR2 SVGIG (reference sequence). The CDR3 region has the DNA TGTGCCTGGAGTGTTTGGGGGGTCATGAACACTGAAGCTTTCTTT. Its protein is CAWSVWGVMNTEAFF.

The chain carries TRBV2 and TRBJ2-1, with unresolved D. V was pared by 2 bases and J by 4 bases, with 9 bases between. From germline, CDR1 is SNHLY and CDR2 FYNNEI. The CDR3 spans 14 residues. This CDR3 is CASSERLPYNEQFF. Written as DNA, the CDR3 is TGTGCCAGCAGTGAACGTCTCCCTTACAATGAGCAGTTCTTC.

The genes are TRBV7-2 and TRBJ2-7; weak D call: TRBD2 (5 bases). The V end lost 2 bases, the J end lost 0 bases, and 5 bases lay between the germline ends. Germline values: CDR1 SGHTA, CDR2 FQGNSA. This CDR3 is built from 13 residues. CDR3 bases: TGTGCCAGCAGCTTACGGGGCTCCTACGAGCAGTACTTC. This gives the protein CASSLRGSYEQYF.

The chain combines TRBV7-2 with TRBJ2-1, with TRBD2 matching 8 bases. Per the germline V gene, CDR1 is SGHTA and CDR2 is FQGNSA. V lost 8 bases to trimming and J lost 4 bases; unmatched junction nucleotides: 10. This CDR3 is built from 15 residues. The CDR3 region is CASAGGRFEYNEQFF. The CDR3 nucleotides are TGTGCCAGCGCCGGCGGGAGGTTCGAATACAATGAGCAGTTCTTC.

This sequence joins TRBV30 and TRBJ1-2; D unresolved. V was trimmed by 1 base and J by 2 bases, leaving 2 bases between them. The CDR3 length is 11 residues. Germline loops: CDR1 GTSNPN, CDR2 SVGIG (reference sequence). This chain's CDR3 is CAWSANYGYTF. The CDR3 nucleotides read TGTGCCTGGAGTGCGAACTATGGCTACACCTTC.

CDR3 coding DNA: TGTGCCAGTAGTATGGGCCGTTGGCTAGCGGGAGGGGTTGATGAGCAGTTCTTC. Amino acid sequence: CASSMGRWLAGGVDEQFF. The chain carries TRBV19 and TRBJ2-1; TRBD2 agrees at 12 bases. Germline trimming cut 3 bases from V and 8 bases from J; bases unmatched to any gene: 14. There are 18 residues in the CDR3. CDR1 is LNHDA and CDR2 is SQIVND in the germline V gene (reference sequence).

The CDR3 coding sequence is TGTGCCAGCAGCCAATACGACCGAGGTGGTGAGACCCAGTACTTC. This codes for CASSQYDRGGETQYF. The chain recombines TRBV4-2 with TRBJ2-5; D remains unclear. With 2 bases removed from V and 5 bases from J, the gap between germline ends came to 15 bases. Germline V CDR1 and CDR2: LGHNA, YNFKEQ. The CDR3 totals 15 residues.

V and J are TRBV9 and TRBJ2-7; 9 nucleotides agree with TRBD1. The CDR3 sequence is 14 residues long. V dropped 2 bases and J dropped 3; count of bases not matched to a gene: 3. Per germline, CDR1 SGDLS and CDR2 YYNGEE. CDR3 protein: CASSVGQGDYEQYF. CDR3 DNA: TGTGCCAGCAGCGTGGGACAGGGAGACTACGAGCAGTACTTC.

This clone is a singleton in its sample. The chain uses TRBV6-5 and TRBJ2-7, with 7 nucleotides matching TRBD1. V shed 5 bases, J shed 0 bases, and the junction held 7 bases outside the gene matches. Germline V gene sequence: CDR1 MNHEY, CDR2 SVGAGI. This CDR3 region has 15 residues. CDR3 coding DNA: TGTGCCAGCAGTCCGGACAGGTCGGTCTCCTACGAGCAGTACTTC. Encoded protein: CASSPDRSVSYEQYF.

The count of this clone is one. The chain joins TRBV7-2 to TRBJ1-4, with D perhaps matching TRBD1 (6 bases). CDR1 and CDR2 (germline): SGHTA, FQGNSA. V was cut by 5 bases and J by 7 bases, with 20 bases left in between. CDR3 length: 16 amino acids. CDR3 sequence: CASSLNPTGGREKLFF. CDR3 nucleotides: TGTGCCAGCAGCCTCAACCCCACGGGGGGCCGTGAAAAACTGTTTTTT.

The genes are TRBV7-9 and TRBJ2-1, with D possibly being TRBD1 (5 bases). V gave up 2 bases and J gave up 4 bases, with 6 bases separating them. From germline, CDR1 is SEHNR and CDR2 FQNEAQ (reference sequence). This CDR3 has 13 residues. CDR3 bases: TGTGCCAGCAGCTTAACAGGATACAATGAGCAGTTCTTC. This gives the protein CASSLTGYNEQFF.